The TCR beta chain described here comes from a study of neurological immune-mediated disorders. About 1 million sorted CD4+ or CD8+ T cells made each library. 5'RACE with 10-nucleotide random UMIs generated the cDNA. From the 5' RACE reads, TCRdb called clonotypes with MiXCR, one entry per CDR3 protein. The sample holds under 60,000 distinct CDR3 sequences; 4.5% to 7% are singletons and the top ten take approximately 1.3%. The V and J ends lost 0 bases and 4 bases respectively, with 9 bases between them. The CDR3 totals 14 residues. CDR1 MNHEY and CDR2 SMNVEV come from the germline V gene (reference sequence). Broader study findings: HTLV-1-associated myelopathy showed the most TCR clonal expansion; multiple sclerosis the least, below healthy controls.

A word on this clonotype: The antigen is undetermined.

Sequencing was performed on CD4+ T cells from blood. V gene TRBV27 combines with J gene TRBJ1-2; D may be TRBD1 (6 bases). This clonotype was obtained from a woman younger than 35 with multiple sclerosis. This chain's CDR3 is CASSLSGQTYGYTF. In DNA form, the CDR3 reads TGTGCCAGCAGTTTATCGGGACAAACCTATGGCTACACCTTC.